This is a list of T cell receptor beta chains from one sample in a study of T cell responses to AZD1222 COVID-19 vaccine. Produced via immunoSEQ multiplex PCR; TCRdb's table is partial and in-frame only. The sample contains roughly 100,000 clones, 70% to 90% of which appear only once. The sequencing used peripheral blood, collected on day 0 of AZD1222 vaccination. The receptors shown here come from an adult in good health. Both conserved end residues are part of each CDR3. A D gene is named only where the DNA matches it firmly. Rows may omit the clone size; those that give it use once, few, many or a size class.

length,D,J,size,V,DNA,CDR3
12,TRBD2,TRBJ2-1,-,TRBV6-5,TGTGCCAGCCTAGCGGGATACAATGAGCAGTTCTTC,CASLAGYNEQFF
15,TRBD1,TRBJ1-4,few,TRBV27,TGTGCCAGCAGTCCCCCGGACAGGCGCAATGAAAAACTGTTTTTT,CASSPPDRRNEKLFF
14,-,TRBJ2-7,-,TRBV4-1,TGCGCCAGCAGCCAAGCGGACGCCAACTACGAGCAGTACTTC,CASSQADANYEQYF
15,-,TRBJ1-1,-,TRBV9,TGTGCCAGCAGCGAAGGTTCCCGGGGGAACACTGAAGCTTTCTTT,CASSEGSRGNTEAFF
14,-,TRBJ1-1,-,TRBV6-5,TGTGCCAGCAAGCCCGCGGCGGGGGTCACTGAAGCTTTCTTT,CASKPAAGVTEAFF
14,-,TRBJ2-1,-,TRBV3-1/TRBV3-2,TGTGCCAGCAGCCGGTCGCTAGAACACAATGAGCAGTTCTTC,CASSRSLEHNEQFF
15,TRBD2,TRBJ2-7,-,TRBV7-9,TGTGCCAGCAGCCGGACTAGCGGGACTACCTACGAGCAGTACTTC,CASSRTSGTTYEQYF
14,TRBD2,TRBJ2-7,-,TRBV10-3,TGTGCCATCAGGCCAGCGGGGTCCTCCTACGAGCAGTACTTC,CAIRPAGSSYEQYF
14,-,TRBJ2-5,-,TRBV5-1,TGCGCCAGCAGTGAACGGGCTGAACAAGAGACCCAGTACTTC,CASSERAEQETQYF
17,TRBD2,TRBJ2-1,-,TRBV15,TGTGCCACCAGCAGAGGGGGTTATCGACTAGCGGATATTGAGCAGTTCTTC,CATSRGGYRLADIEQFF
13,-,TRBJ1-3,-,TRBV6-6,TGTGCCAGCAGTTCAGGGGCTGGAAACACCATATATTTT,CASSSGAGNTIYF
14,-,TRBJ1-4,-,TRBV28,TGTGCCAGCAGTTTGGGGGGAGTTGGGGAAAAACTGTTTTTT,CASSLGGVGEKLFF
15,TRBD1,TRBJ2-7,-,TRBV5-6,TGTGCCAGCAGCCCCGCCGGGACAGGGGCCTACGAGCAGTACTTC,CASSPAGTGAYEQYF
18,TRBD2,TRBJ2-7,-,TRBV30,TGTGCCTGGAGTGCAAACCCCGGGGGGGGCGCGTTCTCCTACGAGCAGTACTTC,CAWSANPGGGAFSYEQYF
18,-,TRBJ2-6,-,TRBV5-1,TGCGCCAGCAGCCCGGGTGGGGGCGCGGCTTCGGGGGCCAACGTCCTGACTTTC,CASSPGGGAASGANVLTF
13,TRBD2,TRBJ2-1,-,TRBV5-1,TGCGCCAGCGGCCCCCTAGCGGAAAATGAGCAGTTCTTC,CASGPLAENEQFF
13,-,TRBJ2-1,-,TRBV5-6,TGTGCCAGCAGCTTGGTCTATACCAATGAGCAGTTCTTC,CASSLVYTNEQFF
16,TRBD2,TRBJ2-1,few,TRBV3-1/TRBV3-2,TGTGCCAGCAGCCGGGGGACTAGCGGGAGTTCGAATGAGCAGTTCTTC,CASSRGTSGSSNEQFF
13,-,TRBJ2-7,-,TRBV14,TGTGCCAGCAGCCAAGGGCTGCCCCTCGAGCAGTACTTC,CASSQGLPLEQYF
12,-,TRBJ2-7,-,TRBV28,TGTGCCAGCAGTCCCTCACCGGCCGGGCAGTACTTC,CASSPSPAGQYF
14,-,TRBJ2-1,few,TRBV19,TGTGCCAGTAGTATCAGGACTTTTTACAATGAGCAGTTCTTC,CASSIRTFYNEQFF
16,-,TRBJ1-2,-,TRBV3-1/TRBV3-2,TGTGCCAGCAGCCCCCCTGGGCAGGGACTTAACTATGGCTACACCTTC,CASSPPGQGLNYGYTF
15,-,TRBJ1-3,-,TRBV19,TGTGCCACCTCTGTGACGGGATCCTCTGGAAACACCATATATTTT,CATSVTGSSGNTIYF
13,-,TRBJ2-1,-,TRBV4-1,TGCGCCAGCAGCCTATCAGGGTTCAATGAGCAGTTCTTC,CASSLSGFNEQFF
14,-,TRBJ2-7,-,TRBV9,TGTGCCAGCAGCGTAGGAACCCCAGGGTTCGAGCAGTACTTC,CASSVGTPGFEQYF
14,-,TRBJ2-5,-,TRBV3-1/TRBV3-2,TGTGCCAGCAGCCAAAGTCAGGTGCAAGAGACCCAGTACTTC,CASSQSQVQETQYF
14,-,TRBJ1-1,-,TRBV27,TGTGCCAGCAGTTTGACTCTCATGAACACTGAAGCTTTCTTT,CASSLTLMNTEAFF
14,-,TRBJ2-7,-,TRBV19,TGTGCCAGTAGAGAGCAGGCCAGCTCCTACGAGCAGTACTTC,CASREQASSYEQYF
16,TRBD1,TRBJ2-1,-,TRBV5-1,TGCGCCAGCAGCTTGGGGACAGGGATTCTTTACAATGAGCAGTTCTTC,CASSLGTGILYNEQFF
11,-,TRBJ2-3,-,TRBV28,TGTGCCAGCAGTTATACAGATACGCAGTATTTT,CASSYTDTQYF